The 22 T cell receptor beta chains below were found in one sample sequenced in a study of T cells in tuberculosis. Some clones are missing from TCRdb's copy, which holds only in-frame ones; the method was immunoSEQ multiplex PCR. The sample consists of roughly 34,000 clones, roughly 92% of them appearing once. The sample taken for sequencing was PBMCs. These receptors were collected from a donor aged 10-29 years with latent tuberculosis or without tuberculosis infection. Some clones in this sample may be carry-over from other donors' samples.

The chain has TRBV5-4 and TRBJ2-7, with 7 bases fitting TRBD1. After removal of 2 bases from V and 5 bases from J, the junction contained 7 bases not matched to a gene. Germline V CDR1 and CDR2: SGHNT, YYREEE (reference sequence). This CDR3 spans 14 amino acids. The CDR3 coding sequence is TGTGCCAGCAGCTTTAATCAGGGGGTCCACGAGCAGTACTTC. Residues: CASSFNQGVHEQYF.

V gene TRBV25-1 combines with J gene TRBJ2-7; D is unclear. The CDR3 has 11 amino acids. The V end was cut by 3 bases, the J end by 5 bases, with 5 bases between. CDR1 is MGHDK, CDR2 SYGVNS, per germline. The CDR3 nucleotides read TGTGCCAGCAGTGATGTCGACGAGCAGTACTTC. Amino acid sequence: CASSDVDEQYF.

This chain links TRBV7-9 with TRBJ2-3, with D unclear. V was cut by 5 bases and J by 0 bases, with 12 bases left in between. CDR1 is SEHNR and CDR2 is FQNEAQ in the germline V gene (reference sequence). The CDR3 sequence is 15 residues long. The CDR3 loop is CASSQLPSSTDTQYF. The CDR3 coding sequence is TGTGCCAGCAGCCAACTCCCGTCTAGCACAGATACGCAGTATTTT.

The chain uses TRBV27 and TRBJ2-1; no definite D call. Trimming shortened V by 3 bases and J by 7 bases, and 10 bases separated the two germline ends. The CDR3 is 13 residues long. In germline, CDR1 is MNHEY, CDR2 SMNVEV (reference sequence). CDR3 protein: CASSLAGRNEQFF. The CDR3 DNA sequence: TGTGCCAGCAGTTTGGCAGGAAGAAATGAGCAGTTCTTC.

The chain recombines TRBV5-1 with TRBJ1-2, with 8 bases identical to TRBD1. Trimming cost V 0 bases and J 7 bases; bases outside gene matches: 8. Per germline, CDR1 SGHRS and CDR2 YFSETQ. CDR3 size: 15 residues. CDR3 residues: CASSLEDRVSSGYTF. DNA for the CDR3: TGCGCCAGCAGCTTGGAGGACAGGGTATCTAGTGGCTACACCTTC.

The chain joins TRBV6-1 to TRBJ2-7, with D possibly being TRBD1 (5 bases). Germline V lookup: CDR1 MNHNS, CDR2 SASEGT. V lost 4 bases to trimming and J lost 0 bases, with 10 bases between them. This CDR3 is 14 amino acids long. CDR3 nucleotides: TGTGCCAGCAGTGGACAGTCCTACTCCTACGAGCAGTACTTC. It codes for CASSGQSYSYEQYF.

The chain couples TRBV28 to TRBJ2-7; 7 positions agree with TRBD1. V shed 5 bases and J 4 bases; nucleotides not matched to a gene: 14. Germline CDR1 is MDHEN and CDR2 is SYDVKM. This CDR3 spans 16 amino acids. CDR3 nucleotide sequence: TGTGCCAGCAGTGGGACAGCCCAGGGGAAGGTTTACGAGCAGTACTTC. This encodes CASSGTAQGKVYEQYF.

The rearrangement uses TRBV15 and TRBJ2-7; TRBD1 matches 8 bases. This CDR3 comprises 16 residues. The germline V gene has CDR1 LNHNV and CDR2 YYDKDF (reference sequence). V trimming: 3 bases; J trimming: 4 bases; junction bases outside the gene matches: 11. CDR3 nucleotides: TGTGCCACCAGCAGGGAACGACAGGGGAGTTATTACGAGCAGTACTTC. This codes for CATSRERQGSYYEQYF.

The chain employs TRBV7-9 and TRBJ2-2; possibly TRBD2 for D (6 bases). Germline lookup yields CDR1 SEHNR and CDR2 FQNEAQ (reference sequence). The length of the CDR3 is 15 residues. V dropped 5 bases and J dropped 1 base, with 11 bases sitting between them. The DNA of the CDR3 is TGTGCCAGCAGCCAACCGGGGGTGAACACCGGGGAGCTGTTTTTT. Amino acids: CASSQPGVNTGELFF.

J is TRBJ2-3 and V is TRBV2; unclear D gene. The CDR3 has 16 amino acids. CDR1 is SNHLY and CDR2 is FYNNEI in the germline V gene. Trimming pared 1 base from V and 7 bases from J, leaving 18 bases between. The CDR3 DNA sequence: TGTGCCAGCAGTGAAGACCCGCACGCCGGTTCCAATACGCAGTATTTT. Its protein is CASSEDPHAGSNTQYF.

The genes are TRBV6-1 and TRBJ1-2; D unclear. CDR3 size: 14 residues. V lost 8 bases, J lost 7 bases, and 20 bases lay in between. Germline loops: CDR1 MNHNS, CDR2 SASEGT. CDR3 sequence (DNA): TGTGCCAGCCATGAGGGCGGGCTCCTCGGTGGCTACACCTTC. Amino acids: CASHEGGLLGGYTF.

V gene TRBV5-4 combines with J gene TRBJ2-3; perhaps TRBD1 as D (5 bases). Germline CDR1 SGHNT, CDR2 YYREEE (reference sequence). The CDR3 extends over 13 amino acids. Trimming removed 4 bases at V and 5 bases at J, with 11 bases between. DNA for the CDR3: TGTGCCAGCAGCGCCAGGGATGTAGATACGCAGTATTTT. Encoded protein: CASSARDVDTQYF.

The table lists this clone with a count of one. This chain links TRBV7-5 with TRBJ2-3; the DNA was not used to check the table's D call, TRBD2. TRBV7-5 has pseudogene status. The CDR3 extends over 17 amino acids. CDR3 region: CARSLLGLAGETDTQYF. The DNA for the CDR3 is TGTGCCAGAAGCTTGCTCGGACTAGCGGGAGAAACAGATACGCAGTATTTT.

CDR3 region: CASSTGQGYQPQHF. The CDR3 DNA sequence: TGTGCCAGCAGTACAGGACAGGGATATCAGCCCCAGCATTTT. V usage is TRBV6-5 and J usage is TRBJ1-5, with 8 bases fitting TRBD1. V dropped 5 bases and J dropped 5; count of bases not matched to a gene: 5. The germline V gene has CDR1 MNHEY and CDR2 SVGAGI. The CDR3 has 14 amino acids.

The chain carries TRBV6-5 and TRBJ2-1; D is unclear. The CDR3 contains 13 residues. V was clipped by 2 bases and J by 7 bases, with 9 bases between them. Germline V lookup: CDR1 MNHEY, CDR2 SVGAGI. CDR3: CASSYPPPNEQFF. CDR3 coding DNA: TGTGCCAGCAGTTACCCCCCCCCGAATGAGCAGTTCTTC.

J is TRBJ1-2 and V is TRBV2; D unclear. With 7 bases removed from V and 8 bases from J, the gap between germline ends came to 8 bases. In germline, CDR1 is SNHLY, CDR2 FYNNEI. CDR3 length: 10 amino acids. The DNA of the CDR3 is TGTGCCAGCATTGGCCTCGGCTACACCTTC. Amino acid sequence: CASIGLGYTF.

A single count supports this clone. The J gene is TRBJ2-3, the V gene TRBV6-1; TRBD1 matches 8 bases. The ends lost 4 bases at V and 6 bases at J; junction bases unmatched: 6. Germline CDR1 reads MNHNS; CDR2 reads SASEGT. The CDR3 loop spans 14 amino acids. Here the CDR3 DNA reads TGTGCCAGCAGTGTTTTGGGGACAGGCGATACGCAGTATTTT. It yields the protein CASSVLGTGDTQYF.

This chain uses TRBV7-8 with TRBJ1-4; TRBD1 matches at 7 bases. This CDR3 spans 18 amino acids. V dropped 5 bases and J dropped 10; count of bases not matched to a gene: 22. Germline CDR1 and CDR2: SGHVS and FQNEAQ. The CDR3 DNA reads as TGTGCCAGCAGCCTCGCCTCACTAACAGGGGCGGATCGAAGAAAACTGTTTTTT. Amino acids: CASSLASLTGADRRKLFF.

The chain couples TRBV27 to TRBJ2-2, with TRBD2 as a possible D gene (5 bases). Per germline, CDR1 MNHEY and CDR2 SMNVEV (reference sequence). V was trimmed by 6 bases and J by 2 bases, leaving 13 bases between them. The length of the CDR3 is 15 residues. Here the CDR3 reads CASRRLTVNTGELFF. Written as DNA, the CDR3 is TGTGCCAGCAGAAGACTAACCGTTAACACCGGGGAGCTGTTTTTT.

The V and J genes are TRBV5-1 and TRBJ1-1; a weak D match, TRBD1 (6 bases). V was pared by 3 bases and J by 2 bases, with 14 bases between. The CDR3 has 15 residues. Per the germline V gene, CDR1 is SGHRS and CDR2 is YFSETQ. This CDR3 is CASSYDGQPNTEAFF. In nucleotides, the CDR3 is TGCGCCAGCAGCTACGACGGACAGCCCAACACTGAAGCTTTCTTT.

J is TRBJ2-7 and V is TRBV20-1; D is possibly TRBD2 (5 bases). The CDR3 sequence is 11 residues long. CDR1 and CDR2 (germline): DFQATT, SNEGSKA (reference sequence). V was trimmed by 1 base and J by 9 bases, leaving 10 bases between them. CDR3 DNA: TGCAGTGCTAGAGGTATCCGGGGGCAGTACTTC. Translation gives CSARGIRGQYF.

J is TRBJ2-6 and V is TRBV9; 7 bases agree with TRBD1. The germline V gene encodes CDR1 SGDLS and CDR2 YYNGEE. The CDR3 is 16 amino acids. Losses at the gene ends were 3 bases for V and 3 bases for J; bases not matched to a gene: 6. CDR3 DNA sequence: TGTGCCAGCAGCGCCCCGACAGGGAGTGGGGCCAACGTCCTGACTTTC. Protein sequence: CASSAPTGSGANVLTF. Variable domain in full (rest from reference TRBV9 and TRBJ2-6): DSGVTQTPKHLITATGQRVTLRCSPRSGDLSVYWYQQSLDQGLQFLIQYYNGEERAKGNILERFSAQQFPDLHSELNLSSLELGDSALYFCASSAPTGSGANVLTFGAGSRLTVL.